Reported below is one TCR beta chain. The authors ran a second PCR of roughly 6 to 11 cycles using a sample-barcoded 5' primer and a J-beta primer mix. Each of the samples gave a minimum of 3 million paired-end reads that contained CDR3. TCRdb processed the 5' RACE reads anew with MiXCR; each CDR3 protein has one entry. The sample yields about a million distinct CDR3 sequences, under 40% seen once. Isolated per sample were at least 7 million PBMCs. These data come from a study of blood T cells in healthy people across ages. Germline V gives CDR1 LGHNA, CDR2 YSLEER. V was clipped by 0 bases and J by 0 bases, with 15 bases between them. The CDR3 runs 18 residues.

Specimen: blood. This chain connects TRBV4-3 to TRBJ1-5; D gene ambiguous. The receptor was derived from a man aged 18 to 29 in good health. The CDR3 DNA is TGCGCCAGCAGCCAAGATTTGTGGGGAGGCCTTAGCAATCAGCCCCAGCATTTT. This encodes CASSQDLWGGLSNQPQHF.